The next 32 T cell receptor beta chains were all read from a single sample in a study of monozygotic twins with cystic fibrosis. TCRdb keeps only in-frame clones here, not all; method: immunoSEQ multiplex PCR. Altogether 32,000 or so clones are present, 92% being singletons, with the ten largest covering 0.8% to 1%. The sequenced sample consisted of blood. The source of these receptors is a girl aged 2-10 years with cystic fibrosis.

This clone was seen once. The V call is TRBV19, the J call TRBJ2-7, with TRBD1 matching 9 bases. Germline values: CDR1 LNHDA, CDR2 SQIVND (reference sequence). J was trimmed by 2 bases and V by 8 bases; bases with no gene match: 7. The CDR3 has 14 amino acids. The DNA for the CDR3 is TGTGCCAGTTCACAGGGGGCAGCGACCTACGAGCAGTACTTC. Translated, it gives CASSQGAATYEQYF.

This clone showed up just once. The V and J genes are TRBV18 and TRBJ2-5; D may be TRBD1 or TRBD2 (5 bases each). The germline V gene has CDR1 KGHSH and CDR2 LQKENI. Trimming took off 1 base at V and 1 base at J, with 13 bases between the two ends. The CDR3 loop spans 16 amino acids. Here the CDR3 reads CASSPLIGGPQETQYF. In DNA form, the CDR3 reads TGTGCCAGCTCACCACTTATTGGGGGACCCCAAGAGACCCAGTACTTC.

There are a few counts of this clone. The chain has TRBV9 and TRBJ2-3; weak D call: TRBD1 (5 bases). Looked up from germline, CDR1 is SGDLS and CDR2 is YYNGEE. The CDR3 extends over 14 amino acids. The germline V and J ends were trimmed by 7 bases and 1 base, with 13 bases remaining between them. In DNA, the CDR3 is TGTGCCAGCGGACCACTACAGGGCACAGATACGCAGTATTTT. Translating gives CASGPLQGTDTQYF.

V gene TRBV29-1 combines with J gene TRBJ2-7, with D tentatively TRBD2 (7 bases). There are 15 residues in the CDR3. CDR1 is SQVTM and CDR2 is ANQGSEA in the germline V gene. Trimming removed 4 bases from V and 1 base from J, with 17 bases in between. CDR3 in amino acids: CSVGKGGSGSYEQYF. CDR3 nucleotides: TGCAGCGTTGGTAAGGGGGGGTCAGGTTCCTACGAGCAGTACTTC.

The DNA of the CDR3 is TGTGCCAGTAGTGCCTGGGACAGGGGCCGCAATCAGCCCCAGCATTTT. Encoded protein: CASSAWDRGRNQPQHF. V and J are TRBV19 and TRBJ1-5, with 10 bases aligning to TRBD1. CDR3 length: 16 residues. Germline CDR1 reads LNHDA; CDR2 reads SQIVND (reference sequence). Germline trimming cut 5 bases from V and 2 bases from J; bases unmatched to any gene: 6.

The chain employs TRBV19 and TRBJ1-1; D gene uncertain. V lost 6 bases to trimming and J lost 1 base, with 6 bases between them. The CDR3 has 12 amino acids. The germline gives CDR1 LNHDA, CDR2 SQIVND (reference sequence). The CDR3: CASRYGNTEAFF. CDR3 nucleotides: TGTGCCAGTAGGTACGGGAACACTGAAGCTTTCTTT.

J is TRBJ2-7 and V is TRBV5-6; D unclear. V lost 2 bases and J 1 base, leaving 13 bases between the germline ends. Germline CDR1 and CDR2: SGHDT and YYEEEE. The CDR3 is made up of 15 amino acids. The CDR3 here is CASSFLIKGSYEQYF. Written as DNA, the CDR3 is TGTGCCAGCAGCTTCCTGATAAAGGGTTCCTACGAGCAGTACTTC.

The CDR3 DNA follows: TGTGCCAGCAGCTTAGTCCTTGGACAGGGGGCCTTACAAGAGACCCAGTACTTC. Its translation is CASSLVLGQGALQETQYF. The V call is TRBV11-2, the J call TRBJ2-5; 11 bases line up with TRBD1. J was trimmed by 2 bases and V by 1 base; bases with no gene match: 9. Germline V lookup: CDR1 SGHAT, CDR2 FQNNGV. This CDR3 is built from 18 residues.

The chain joins TRBV28 to TRBJ1-2; TRBD1 is a possible D gene (5 bases). CDR1 and CDR2 (germline): MDHEN, SYDVKM. This CDR3 has 16 residues. Trimming took 2 bases from V and 0 from J, leaving 13 bases between them. CDR3 bases: TGTGCCAGCAGTTTAGGTGGGGGACCCCCTAACTATGGCTACACCTTC. This codes for CASSLGGGPPNYGYTF.

This clone appeared once. V and J are TRBV6-6 and TRBJ2-1, with D perhaps matching TRBD1 or TRBD2 (5 bases each). Germline V gene lookup returns CDR1 MNHNY and CDR2 SVGAGI (reference sequence). Trimming pared 0 bases from V and 11 bases from J, leaving 11 bases between. The CDR3 contains 13 residues. The CDR3 sequence: CASSYSRGIQQFF. CDR3 coding DNA: TGTGCCAGCAGTTACTCGAGGGGAATCCAGCAGTTCTTC.

This clone was recorded once. The chain has TRBV15 and TRBJ1-2; the D is unclear. Germline CDR1 LNHNV, CDR2 YYDKDF (reference sequence). The CDR3 is made up of 14 amino acids. The germline V and J ends were trimmed by 11 bases and 3 bases, with 19 bases remaining between them. DNA of the CDR3: TGTGCCCCGGACCAAGAGGACGACGACTATGGCTACACCTTC. This sequence encodes CAPDQEDDDYGYTF.

This chain connects TRBV2 to TRBJ2-4; D is possibly TRBD1 (6 bases). Germline V lookup: CDR1 SNHLY, CDR2 FYNNEI. CDR3 length: 14 residues. Trimming cost V 6 bases and J 0 bases, with 9 bases left between them. DNA for the CDR3: TGTGCCAGCAGAGCGACAGGAGCCAAAAACATTCAGTACTTC. It translates to CASRATGAKNIQYF.

The chain carries TRBV6-1 and TRBJ2-6; TRBD1 aligns across 8 bases. CDR1 and CDR2 (germline): MNHNS, SASEGT. CDR3 size: 15 residues. Unmatched junction bases numbered 6, after V lost 10 bases and J lost 1 base. The CDR3 here is CAIDRGVSGANVLTF. Written as DNA, the CDR3 is TGTGCCATCGACAGGGGAGTGTCTGGGGCCAACGTCCTGACTTTC.

V is TRBV19 and J is TRBJ2-6, with D tentatively TRBD1 (5 bases). V lost 1 base, J lost 2 bases, and 12 bases lay in between. The CDR3 sequence is 17 residues long. CDR1 and CDR2 (germline): LNHDA, SQIVND (reference sequence). The CDR3 is CASSIVARVTGANVLTF. The CDR3 DNA reads as TGTGCCAGTAGTATAGTTGCCAGGGTGACTGGGGCCAACGTCCTGACTTTC. Using reference TRBV19 and TRBJ2-6 for the parts outside the CDR3, the full variable domain is DGGITQSPKYLFRKEGQNVTLSCEQNLNHDAMYWYRQDPGQGLRLIYYSQIVNDFQKGDIAEGYSVSREKKESFPLTVTSAQKNPTAFYLCASSIVARVTGANVLTFGAGSRLTVL.

The rearrangement uses TRBV28 and TRBJ1-5; D not certain. This CDR3 comprises 12 residues. Germline loops: CDR1 MDHEN, CDR2 SYDVKM. V was cut by 3 bases and J by 7 bases, with 7 bases left in between. The CDR3 DNA is TGTGCCAGCAGTTTTTACCTCCAGCCCCAGCATTTT. Protein sequence: CASSFYLQPQHF.

V gene TRBV28 combines with J gene TRBJ1-5; D unclear. This CDR3 has 13 amino acids. Trimming stripped 5 bases from V and 6 bases from J, with 11 bases between. CDR1 MDHEN and CDR2 SYDVKM come from the germline V gene. CDR3 in amino acids: CASSLSGFQPQHF. In DNA, the CDR3 is TGTGCCAGCAGTCTTTCGGGGTTTCAGCCCCAGCATTTT.

The chain links TRBV27 to TRBJ1-1, with no clear D. Germline lookup yields CDR1 MNHEY and CDR2 SMNVEV (reference sequence). Trimming removed 3 bases at V and 6 bases at J, with 11 bases between. The CDR3 length is 13 residues. The CDR3: CASSFGPNAEAFF. In nucleotides, the CDR3 is TGTGCCAGCAGTTTTGGCCCTAACGCTGAAGCTTTCTTT.

V gene TRBV7-2 combines with J gene TRBJ2-2, with D uncertain. CDR1 is SGHTA and CDR2 is FQGNSA in the germline V gene. The CDR3 has 12 residues. The V end lost 6 bases, the J end lost 6 bases, and 8 bases lay between the germline ends. This CDR3 is CASRPTPGELFF. The DNA for the CDR3 is TGTGCCAGCAGACCGACCCCCGGGGAGCTGTTTTTT.

J is TRBJ1-5 and V is TRBV5-5; 7 bases match TRBD1. The CDR3 runs 13 residues. From germline, CDR1 is SGHKS and CDR2 YYEKEE (reference sequence). Germline trimming cut 4 bases from V and 12 bases from J; bases unmatched to any gene: 10. The CDR3 nucleotides read TGTGCCAGCAGCCTCCTATACAGGGGTGACCAGCATTTT. It codes for CASSLLYRGDQHF. The whole variable domain, remainder taken from reference TRBV5-5 and TRBJ1-5, is DAGVTQSPTHLIKTRGQQVTLRCSPISGHKSVSWYQQVLGQGPQFIFQYYEKEERGRGNFPDRFSARQFPNYSSELNVNALLLGDSALYLCASSLLYRGDQHFGDGTRLSIL.

This sequence joins TRBV6-1 and TRBJ2-1, with 7 bases that match TRBD1. This CDR3 comprises 15 residues. J gave up 1 base and V 7 bases, and 7 bases lay outside the gene matches. CDR1 and CDR2 from the germline V gene are MNHNS and SASEGT. For the CDR3, the DNA is TGTGCCAGCAACCGACAGGGTACGTCCTACAATGAGCAGTTCTTC. Encoded protein: CASNRQGTSYNEQFF.

This chain joins TRBV19 and TRBJ2-3; 13 nucleotides match TRBD2. The V and J ends lost 6 bases and 9 bases, in that order; junction bases with no gene match: 12. Germline CDR1 is LNHDA and CDR2 is SQIVND (reference sequence). This CDR3 is built from 16 residues. The CDR3 region is CASSNRLAGGPYTQYF. CDR3 DNA sequence: TGTGCCAGTAGCAACCGACTAGCGGGGGGCCCCTACACGCAGTATTTT.

The rearrangement links TRBV7-9 to TRBJ2-5; 9 bases match TRBD2. The ends lost 5 bases at V and 5 bases at J; junction bases unmatched: 9. CDR1 SEHNR and CDR2 FQNEAQ come from the germline V gene (reference sequence). The CDR3 is made up of 15 amino acids. CDR3 sequence: CASSGPGLASETQYF. CDR3 DNA sequence: TGTGCCAGCAGCGGACCGGGACTAGCTTCGGAGACCCAGTACTTC.

This chain uses TRBV12-5 with TRBJ1-2; D gene uncertain. V dropped 5 bases and J dropped 3 bases, with 13 bases sitting between them. The CDR3 sequence is 14 residues long. Germline V lookup: CDR1 LGHNT, CDR2 FRNRAP. The CDR3: CASGLPGSYYGYTF. In DNA, the CDR3 is TGTGCTAGTGGTCTCCCGGGGAGCTACTATGGCTACACCTTC.

The chain combines TRBV11-3 with TRBJ1-2, with D tentatively TRBD1 (6 bases). From germline, CDR1 is SGHNT and CDR2 YENEEA. The CDR3 spans 15 residues. The V and J ends lost 5 bases and 3 bases respectively, with 16 bases between them. The CDR3 region is CASSPHRAKDYGYTF. For the CDR3, the DNA is TGTGCCAGCAGCCCACACAGGGCGAAAGACTATGGCTACACCTTC. The full variable domain, rest sourced from reference TRBV11-3 and TRBJ1-2, is EAGVVQSPRYKIIEKKQPVAFWCNPISGHNTLYWYLQNLGQGPELLIRYENEEAVDDSQLPKDRFSAERLKGVDSTLKIQPAELGDSAVYLCASSPHRAKDYGYTFGSGTRLTVV.

V gene TRBV19 combines with J gene TRBJ2-1; the match to TRBD2 covers 10 bases. The CDR3 runs 13 residues. The germline gives CDR1 LNHDA, CDR2 SQIVND (reference sequence). J gave up 12 bases and V 3 bases, and 5 bases lay outside the gene matches. The CDR3 nucleotides read TGTGCCAGTAGTATCCTAGCGGGAGCTGGGCAGTTCTTC. It codes for CASSILAGAGQFF.

This clone was seen more than once but under ten times. V is TRBV28 and J is TRBJ1-2, with D unresolved. The V gene's germline CDR1 is MDHEN and CDR2 SYDVKM. Trimming stripped 1 base from V and 2 bases from J, with 11 bases between. The CDR3 consists of 15 residues. The CDR3 DNA is TGTGCCAGCAGTTTATTAGGAGGTGGGAACTATGGCTACACCTTC. Translating gives CASSLLGGGNYGYTF.

This chain uses TRBV27 with TRBJ2-3; TRBD2 matches 7 bases. From germline, CDR1 is MNHEY and CDR2 SMNVEV (reference sequence). This CDR3 is 14 amino acids long. The V and J ends lost 4 bases and 6 bases, in that order; junction bases with no gene match: 7. This CDR3 is CASSWGGRIDTQYF. The CDR3, as DNA: TGTGCCAGCAGTTGGGGCGGGAGAATCGATACGCAGTATTTT.

The chain is built from TRBV5-1 and TRBJ1-2; no reliable D call. This CDR3 contains 12 residues. Per germline, CDR1 SGHRS and CDR2 YFSETQ. Trimming took 4 bases from V and 3 from J, leaving 7 bases between them. The CDR3 bases are TGCGCCAGCAGCCCCGGAGACTATGGCTACACCTTC. This sequence encodes CASSPGDYGYTF.

This clone was detected a few times. The CDR3 region has the DNA TGTGCCAGCAGTCTACTAGCGGGGAGCACAGATACGCAGTATTTT. This translates into CASSLLAGSTDTQYF. The V and J genes are TRBV6-4 and TRBJ2-3; 10 nucleotides match TRBD2. This CDR3 contains 15 residues. Trimming took 5 bases from V and 0 from J; bases not matched to a gene: 2. The germline gives CDR1 MRHNA, CDR2 SNTAGT.

The chain is built from TRBV11-2 and TRBJ2-7, with D tentatively TRBD2 (6 bases). V lost 1 base and J 0 bases, leaving 7 bases between the germline ends. The length of the CDR3 is 14 residues. Germline V gives CDR1 SGHAT, CDR2 FQNNGV. Here the CDR3 DNA reads TGTGCCAGCAGCTTAGGCGGGACCTCCTACGAGCAGTACTTC. The encoded protein is CASSLGGTSYEQYF.

This clone appeared a single time. The gene calls are TRBV30 and TRBJ1-1, with TRBD1 identical over 10 bases. V was clipped by 2 bases and J by 4 bases; unmatched bases: 7. Germline values: CDR1 GTSNPN, CDR2 SVGIG (reference sequence). This CDR3 spans 15 amino acids. The CDR3 nucleotides are TGTGCCTGGAGTCCCCTGGACAGGGGGAGCACTGAAGCTTTCTTT. Its protein is CAWSPLDRGSTEAFF.

The chain recombines TRBV27 with TRBJ1-1; D remains unclear. Deletions cut 6 bases from V and 0 bases from J, with 14 bases between. The CDR3 extends over 15 amino acids. CDR1 and CDR2 (germline): MNHEY, SMNVEV (reference sequence). The CDR3 loop is CASRFTANMNTEAFF. The CDR3 DNA follows: TGTGCCAGCAGGTTCACAGCCAATATGAACACTGAAGCTTTCTTT.